These T cell receptor beta chains were read from a single sample in a study of CD8 T cells in ankylosing spondylitis. TCRdb itself ran the 5' RACE reads through MiXCR, one entry per CDR3 protein. Among about 360,000 distinct CDR3 sequences listed, roughly 14% were seen once. The sequenced sample consisted of blood, either unsorted or a sorted T cell fraction (not recorded which). The receptors were sampled from a male donor with ankylosing spondylitis or in good health (not recorded which). Each CDR3 is given with its conserved first and last residue. The order of the fields is V gene, J gene, clone size, D gene, CDR3 protein, CDR3 DNA. A D gene is named only where the DNA matches it firmly. Rows give clone size only sometimes, using once, few, many, or a class for an expanded clone.

V: TRBV10-3
J: TRBJ2-3
size: few
D: .
CDR3: CAISEGSTLTDTQYF
DNA: TGTGCCATCAGTGAAGGGTCGACATTGACAGATACGCAGTATTTT

V: TRBV3-1
J: TRBJ2-2
size: .
D: .
CDR3: CASSQDGQTNTGELFF
DNA: TGTGCCAGCAGCCAAGATGGACAGACCAACACCGGGGAGCTGTTTTTT

V: TRBV4-2
J: TRBJ1-1
size: many
D: TRBD1
CDR3: CASRRTGGGTEAFF
DNA: TGTGCCAGCAGGCGGACAGGGGGAGGCACTGAAGCTTTCTTT

V: TRBV12-3/TRBV12-4
J: TRBJ2-2
size: few
D: .
CDR3: CASSFLMMGGELFF
DNA: TGTGCCAGCAGTTTCCTGATGATGGGCGGGGAGCTGTTTTTT

V: TRBV19
J: TRBJ2-5
size: few
D: TRBD2
CDR3: CASSSTSGNSETQYF
DNA: TGTGCCAGTAGTTCGACTAGCGGCAACTCAGAGACCCAGTACTTC

V: TRBV7-2
J: TRBJ2-5
size: few
D: TRBD2
CDR3: CASSKGLAGAKETQYF
DNA: TGTGCCAGCAGCAAGGGACTAGCGGGCGCCAAGGAGACCCAGTACTTC

V: TRBV9
J: TRBJ2-1
size: .
D: TRBD1
CDR3: CASSVVGTGINEQFF
DNA: TGTGCCAGCAGCGTAGTGGGGACAGGGATAAATGAGCAGTTCTTC

V: TRBV27
J: TRBJ2-1
size: .
D: TRBD2
CDR3: CASKREGRGYGVNEQFF
DNA: TGTGCCAGCAAGCGGGAGGGCCGAGGATATGGTGTTAATGAGCAGTTCTTC

V: TRBV5-1
J: TRBJ2-7
size: .
D: .
CDR3: CASSLASGTIYEQYF
DNA: TGCGCCAGCAGCTTGGCCTCAGGGACAATCTACGAGCAGTACTTC

V: TRBV10-3
J: TRBJ2-3
size: few
D: TRBD1
CDR3: CATQGQGAGTQYF
DNA: TGTGCCACCCAGGGACAGGGGGCGGGTACGCAGTATTTT

V: TRBV2
J: TRBJ2-5
size: many
D: .
CDR3: CASSAEAGLLETQYF
DNA: TGTGCCAGCAGTGCGGAGGCGGGTCTACTGGAGACCCAGTACTTC

V: TRBV20-1
J: TRBJ2-1
size: few
D: .
CDR3: CSADTGTSLSSSYNEQFF
DNA: TGCAGTGCTGATACAGGGACAAGTCTCTCGAGCTCCTACAATGAGCAGTTCTTC

V: TRBV25-1
J: TRBJ2-1
size: few
D: .
CDR3: CASSAPGRLYNEQFF
DNA: TGTGCCAGCAGTGCTCCGGGACGTCTATACAATGAGCAGTTCTTC